This entry lists 11 T cell receptor beta chains sequenced from one sample in a study of B cell selection in AIRE deficiency. Conventional CD4 T cells were sorted as CD4+CD127+ cells. Using immunoSEQ multiplex PCR, the repertoire was profiled, and TCRdb retains in-frame clones only, with some absent. The profile shows 25,000 to 30,000 clones, roughly 96% of them singletons. Specimen: CD4+CD127+ conventional T cells sorted from PBMCs. Receptors originate from a human donor in good health.

This sequence joins TRBV6-1 and TRBJ2-2; D is tentatively TRBD1 or TRBD2 (5 bases each). The CDR3 is 16 amino acids. V lost 4 bases, J lost 4 bases, and 16 bases lay in between. CDR1 MNHNS and CDR2 SASEGT come from the germline V gene. In nucleotides, the CDR3 is TGTGCCAGCAGTGGGGGGACGCAGCCTCTCACCGGGGAGCTGTTTTTT. Its translation is CASSGGTQPLTGELFF.

The chain joins TRBV6-5 to TRBJ1-1, with D hard to call. Trimming shortened V by 2 bases and J by 3 bases, and 7 bases separated the two germline ends. CDR1 and CDR2 from the germline V gene are MNHEY and SVGAGI. This CDR3 spans 13 amino acids. CDR3 sequence reads: CASSYRRDTEAFF. Written as DNA, the CDR3 is TGTGCCAGCAGTTACCGACGGGACACTGAAGCTTTCTTT.

The J gene is TRBJ1-4, the V gene TRBV6-5; D is undetermined. This CDR3 has 14 amino acids. CDR1 and CDR2 from the germline V gene are MNHEY and SVGAGI. V lost 6 bases, J lost 0 bases, and 8 bases lay in between. The CDR3 nucleotides read TGTGCCAGCAGCTACAGTGCAACTAATGAAAAACTGTTTTTT. Amino acid sequence: CASSYSATNEKLFF.

This clone was observed once. One end of the junction varies from germline; a read error may be responsible. The same CDR3 is also encoded by other DNA sequences in this sample. This chain uses TRBV28 with TRBJ1-1, with D unresolved. The CDR3 runs to 12 residues. Germline V gene lookup returns CDR1 MDHEN and CDR2 SYDVKM. CDR3 sequence (DNA): TGTGCCAGTAGTTCTCTCCCCCCTCCAGCTTTCTTT. This gives the protein CASSSLPPPAFF.

The chain has TRBV2 and TRBJ2-3; a possible D gene is TRBD2 (6 bases). Germline CDR1 is SNHLY and CDR2 is FYNNEI. Trimming removed 3 bases from V and 9 bases from J, with 19 bases in between. The CDR3 is 15 amino acids. The CDR3 DNA is TGTGCCAGCAGTGAGGGCGGGATCGGTTCGGTAACGCAGTATTTT. Protein sequence: CASSEGGIGSVTQYF.

J is TRBJ1-2 and V is TRBV27; 7 positions match TRBD1. The trim removed 8 bases at V and 6 bases at J, leaving 15 bases unmatched. This CDR3 contains 15 residues. Looked up from germline, CDR1 is MNHEY and CDR2 is SMNVEV (reference sequence). CDR3 sequence: CASGYHGQAVDGYTF. CDR3 DNA: TGTGCCAGCGGGTACCATGGACAGGCGGTCGATGGCTACACCTTC.

This sequence joins TRBV15 and TRBJ1-2, with TRBD1 identical over 9 bases. V was clipped by 5 bases and J by 0 bases; unmatched bases: 13. Germline CDR1 is LNHNV and CDR2 is YYDKDF (reference sequence). The CDR3 length is 18 residues. Here the CDR3 reads CATSGGTGQVEANYGYTF. Here the CDR3 DNA reads TGTGCCACCAGCGGGGGGACAGGGCAAGTGGAAGCTAACTATGGCTACACCTTC.

The rearrangement uses TRBV11-3 and TRBJ2-3, with D unclear. The CDR3 extends over 15 amino acids. The germline gives CDR1 SGHNT, CDR2 YENEEA. Trimming pared 0 bases from V and 3 bases from J, leaving 10 bases between. The CDR3 DNA is TGTGCCAGCAGCTTAGAGGGCCACGGAACAGATACGCAGTATTTT. Protein product: CASSLEGHGTDTQYF.

The rearrangement links TRBV30 to TRBJ2-5; D remains ambiguous. V was cut by 0 bases and J by 1 base, with 12 bases left in between. This CDR3 is built from 15 residues. Germline CDR1 and CDR2: GTSNPN and SVGIG (reference sequence). The CDR3 nucleotides read TGTGCCTGGAGTGTATTCGGCAGGTCCCAAGAGACCCAGTACTTC. Amino acid sequence: CAWSVFGRSQETQYF.

This chain connects TRBV6-5 to TRBJ1-5, with D possibly TRBD1 on 5 matching bases. V was cut by 6 bases and J by 4 bases, with 13 bases left in between. This CDR3 spans 14 amino acids. Germline V gene data show CDR1 as MNHEY and CDR2 as SVGAGI. The CDR3: CASSPGTGNQPQHF. CDR3 nucleotides: TGTGCCAGCAGCCCAGGGACCGGTAATCAGCCCCAGCATTTT.

In this sample, this clone turned up once. The chain links TRBV15 to TRBJ2-5; no clear D. V lost 0 bases and J 5 bases, leaving 10 bases between the germline ends. Germline V gene sequence: CDR1 LNHNV, CDR2 YYDKDF (reference sequence). This CDR3 spans 14 amino acids. CDR3 protein: CATSRDPSGETQYF. CDR3 sequence (DNA): TGTGCCACCAGCAGAGACCCGAGTGGGGAGACCCAGTACTTC.